A selection of T cell receptor beta chains follows, all from one sample in a study of cytomegalovirus exposure and HLA in healthy donors. Generated by immunoSEQ multiplex PCR, the TCRdb table keeps only in-frame clones and is missing some. The sample includes about 120,000 clones, approximately 78% of them seen just once. Sequenced sample: PBMCs. Receptors were obtained from a man between 40 and 49 years old in good health and CMV-seronegative. CDR3s include the opening cysteine and the closing phenylalanine or tryptophan. D genes are given only for firm matches. Only some rows state a clone size, as once, few, many or a class for expanded clones.

d_gene | j_gene | abundance | v_gene | CDR3nt | CDR3aa
TRBD1 | TRBJ1-1 | . | TRBV2 | TGTGCCAGCAAGGGACAGATGAACACTGAAGCTTTCTTT | CASKGQMNTEAFF
. | TRBJ1-1 | . | TRBV7-9 | TGTGCCAGCAGCTTAAGGTCTGCAGGGGAAATGAACACTGAAGCTTTCTTT | CASSLRSAGEMNTEAFF
. | TRBJ2-6 | . | TRBV19 | TGTGCCAGTAGTATACAGGAAGGGGGTTATGTCTCTGGGGCCAACGTCCTGACTTTC | CASSIQEGGYVSGANVLTF
. | TRBJ2-1 | once | TRBV18 | TGTGCCAGCTCACCACTCGGGAGTTCCTACAATGAGCAGTTCTTC | CASSPLGSSYNEQFF
TRBD2 | TRBJ2-3 | . | TRBV6-5 | TGTGCCAGCAGAACCGTAGCGGGACCGACAGATACGCAGTATTTT | CASRTVAGPTDTQYF
. | TRBJ1-2 | few | TRBV11-1 | TGTGCCAGCAGCTTATATTCATCGGGAAACTATGGCTACACCTTC | CASSLYSSGNYGYTF
TRBD1 | TRBJ2-4 | . | TRBV7-8 | TGTGCCAGCAGCTTAGCCCGACAGACAGGGACCAAAAACAGTCAGTACTTC | CASSLARQTGTKNSQYF
TRBD1 | TRBJ2-7 | . | TRBV23-1 | TGCGCCAGCAGTATAGGGACAGGGAAGGGGTACGAGCAGTACTTC | CASSIGTGKGYEQYF
. | TRBJ2-1 | . | TRBV5-1 | TGCGCCAGCAGCGGAGTAGCGCTAAATGAGCAGTTCTTC | CASSGVALNEQFF
TRBD2 | TRBJ2-1 | . | TRBV9 | TGTGCCAGCAGCAGGACTAGCGGGAGTTCCTACAATGAGCAGTTCTTC | CASSRTSGSSYNEQFF
TRBD2 | TRBJ2-3 | . | TRBV4-3 | TGCGCCAGCAGCCAAGGCGGGGGGAGGCCAGATACGCAGTATTTT | CASSQGGGRPDTQYF
TRBD1 | TRBJ1-1 | once | TRBV5-6 | TGTGCCAGCAGCTGGACCTCTGGGACAGGGGGCTGGAAAGCTTTCTTT | CASSWTSGTGGWKAFF
. | TRBJ2-2 | . | TRBV7-2 | TGTGCCAGCACCTCTCGAGAAAACACCGGGGAGCTGTTTTTT | CASTSRENTGELFF
TRBD2 | TRBJ2-5 | few | TRBV10-3 | TGTGCCACTTCACTAGCGAACCAAGAGACCCAGTACTTC | CATSLANQETQYF
. | TRBJ1-1 | . | TRBV5-5 | TGTGCCAGCAGCAGAGCAGCGGTGAACACTGAAGCTTTCTTT | CASSRAAVNTEAFF
. | TRBJ2-2 | . | TRBV6-6 | TGTGCCAGCAGCCCACTAGAGGCCACCGGGGAGCTGTTTTTT | CASSPLEATGELFF
. | TRBJ1-3 | few | TRBV18 | TGTGCCAGCTCCCCCAGGGGAGAAGGAGGAAACACCATATATTTT | CASSPRGEGGNTIYF
TRBD1 | TRBJ1-5 | once | TRBV7-2 | TGTGCCAGCAGCCCGGGACAGGGGGGAGGATATCAGCCCCAGCATTTT | CASSPGQGGGYQPQHF
TRBD1 | TRBJ2-7 | . | TRBV6-5 | TGTGCCAGCACCACGAGGGGGCTAAGGGCCGAGCAGTACTTC | CASTTRGLRAEQYF
. | TRBJ2-5 | . | TRBV7-7 | TGTGCCAGCAGCTTACTATCACAACCGGGGGAGACCCAGTACTTC | CASSLLSQPGETQYF
. | TRBJ1-2 | . | TRBV6-5 | TGTGCCAGCACTGATACAGGAAACTATGGCTACACCTTC | CASTDTGNYGYTF